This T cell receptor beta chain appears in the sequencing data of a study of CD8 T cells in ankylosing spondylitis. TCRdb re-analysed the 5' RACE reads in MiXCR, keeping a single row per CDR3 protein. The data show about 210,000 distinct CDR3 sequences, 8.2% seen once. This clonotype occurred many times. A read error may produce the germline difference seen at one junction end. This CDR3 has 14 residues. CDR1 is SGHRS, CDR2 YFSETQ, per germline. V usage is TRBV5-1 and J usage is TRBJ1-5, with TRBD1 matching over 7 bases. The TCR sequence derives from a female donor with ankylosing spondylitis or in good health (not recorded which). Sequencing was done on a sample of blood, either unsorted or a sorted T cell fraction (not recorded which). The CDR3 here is CASSLGSGGQPQHF. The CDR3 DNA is TGTGCCAGCAGTTTAGGGTCAGGGGGACAGCCCCAGCATTTT.